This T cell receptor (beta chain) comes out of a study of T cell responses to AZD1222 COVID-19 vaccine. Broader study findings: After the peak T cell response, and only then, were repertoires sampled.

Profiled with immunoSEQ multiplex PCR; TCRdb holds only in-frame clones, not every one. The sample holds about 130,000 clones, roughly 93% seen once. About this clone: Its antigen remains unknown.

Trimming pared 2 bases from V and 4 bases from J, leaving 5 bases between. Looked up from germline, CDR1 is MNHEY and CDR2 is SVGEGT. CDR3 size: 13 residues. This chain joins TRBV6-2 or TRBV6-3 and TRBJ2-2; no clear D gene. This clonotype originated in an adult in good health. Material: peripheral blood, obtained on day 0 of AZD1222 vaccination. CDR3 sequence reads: CASSYRVTGELFF. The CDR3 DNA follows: TGTGCCAGCAGTTACAGGGTCACCGGGGAGCTGTTTTTT.